This T cell receptor (beta chain) was obtained from a study of shared clonotypes between healthy human individuals (dated by TCRdb to about 2020). Study-wide context: The cohort included a few men and a couple of women between 18 and 49 years of age. The study deeply sequenced blood TCR repertoires of five healthy adults to estimate repertoire size and the extent of clonotype sharing between individuals. Per donor, leukapheresis produced somewhere between about 0.94 and 10 billion PBMCs. For each donor, three plates each were used for CD4 naive and CD4 memory, two plates were used for CD8 naive, and one plate was used for CD8 memory. Different laboratories and diverse techniques were used to prepare libraries and sequence TCR repertoires, to increase sequencing depth and limit assay-specific biases. Overall study outcomes, separate from this receptor: Pairwise subsampling led to the expectation that sequencing depth would affect the degree of clonotype sharing among donors. Around 5% of naive CD4, 3.5% of naive CD8, approximately 2% of memory CD4, and less than 0.45% of memory CD8 clonotypes were shared across a handful of donors. Because the study included only a small number of donors, the genetic and exposure-history diversity represented was limited. Rarefaction of sorted-subset datasets indicated incomplete sequencing despite the large sequencing depth. Estimated clonotype richness was generally larger for naive than for memory subsets. Clonotypes shared by all four sorted-subset donors showed higher generation probabilities than non-shared clonotypes. Sampling was restricted to blood, and TCR repertoires in tissue are likely to differ from TCR repertoires in blood.

Of note for this clone: What antigen it recognizes has not been identified. No base quality information exists; no much larger clone differs at one position.

The donors were healthy, HIV-negative adults who had no recently reported acute infections or vaccinations. Every donor was a Caucasian adult residing in Nashville, Tennessee, USA. Magnetic negative selection was used to enrich CD4+ T cells, after which naive cells were positively selected on CD45RA and the negative fraction became the memory subset. After blood collection by leukapheresis, PBMCs were isolated using Ficoll-Histopaque density gradient centrifugation and then cryopreserved in the vapor phase of liquid nitrogen. Purity and quantity of every magnetically sorted T cell population were checked by analytical flow cytometry. From each sorted fraction, genomic DNA was isolated and quantified by UV absorbance on a Nanodrop 2000c. The CDR3, cysteine through phenylalanine, is 13 amino acids long. Of all the DNA, just the CDR3 is kept, 39 bases in frame from base 1. Cut back by 4 bases and 5 bases, the V and J ends lie 11 bases apart. According to the germline V gene (reference sequence), CDR1 reads SEHNR and CDR2 reads FQNEAQ.

Using the deep immunoSEQ assay, multiplex PCR amplified TCR CDR3 regions from genomic DNA. Genomic DNA extracted from each cell subset was distributed evenly over all wells of several immunoSEQ 96-well plates, and each plate served as one replicate. For sorted subsets, each replicate PCR was loaded with about 200 ng genomic DNA, equivalent to some 27,000 T cell genomes. Purified libraries were measured with a Qubit 3.0 fluorometer, size-checked on a Bioanalyzer 2100, and measured again with the KAPA Library Quantification kit. Every immunoSEQ 96-well plate was sequenced on a separate single-read 150-cycle Illumina NextSeq 550 flow cell. In the paper's pipeline: Because only junctional sequences without quality scores were contained in the immunoSEQ output, filtering matching that applied to full-length reads could not be performed. Sequences were annotated with PyIR, a Python wrapper for IgBLAST v1.9, using IMGT germline references to assign V/J genes and CDR3. Any read was removed if the V/J assignment was weak (E-value above 1e-6), the CDR3 was missing, or the read contained stop codons, out-of-frame junctions, or ambiguous translated residues. A V3J clonotype was defined by an identical inferred V gene, J gene, and CDR3 amino acid sequence. The percentage overlap between two repertoires was calculated by dividing the number of shared unique clonotypes by the size of the smaller repertoire. Repertoire richness was assessed with RTK rarefaction, the Chao1 estimator, and Recon v2.1 estimates of unobserved clonotypes. Generation probabilities for all TCRbeta clonotypes obtained by the gDNA method from a handful of donors were computed using OLGA. In its TCRdb copy, this immuneACCESS table keeps in-frame sequences only and misses some clones. Where compared with another copy, unresolved V genes explain less than half of these, and the others have no known cause. The V and J calls and clone size come from that table; D and trimming were worked out from the DNA. For this sample the table gives around 720,000 clones, of which around 73% were detected only once. The ten largest clones take up 1.5% to 2% of the sample.

The chain was built from TRBV7-9 and TRBJ1-2; the D gene is possibly TRBD1, with 5 bases matching. Sequencing used memory CD4+ T cells sorted from blood. The sample's cell subset or site label is to be understood as: CD45RA-negative fraction. This sequence originates from a woman aged 25 to 39 in good health. The DNA sequence follows: TGTGCCAGCAGCTGGTCTAGGGGATATGGCTACACCTTC. Its protein product is CASSWSRGYGYTF.